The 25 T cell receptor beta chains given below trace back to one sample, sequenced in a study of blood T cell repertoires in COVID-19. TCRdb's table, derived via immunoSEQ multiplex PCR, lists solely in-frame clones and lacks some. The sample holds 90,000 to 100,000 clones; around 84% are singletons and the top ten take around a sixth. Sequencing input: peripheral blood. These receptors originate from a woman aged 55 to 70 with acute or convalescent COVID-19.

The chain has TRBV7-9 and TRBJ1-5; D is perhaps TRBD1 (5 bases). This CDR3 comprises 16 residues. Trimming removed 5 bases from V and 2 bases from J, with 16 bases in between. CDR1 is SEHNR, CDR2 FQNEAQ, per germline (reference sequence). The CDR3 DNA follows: TGTGCCAGCAGCCCAGACGGGGGAATCGGCAATCAGCCCCAGCATTTT. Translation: CASSPDGGIGNQPQHF.

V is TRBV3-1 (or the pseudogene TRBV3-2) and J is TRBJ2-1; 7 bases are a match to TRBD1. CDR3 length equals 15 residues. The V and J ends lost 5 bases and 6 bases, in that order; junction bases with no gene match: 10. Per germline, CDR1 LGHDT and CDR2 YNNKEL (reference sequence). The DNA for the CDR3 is TGTGCCAGCAGCTCCGACTCGACAGGGATCAATGAGCAGTTCTTC. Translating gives CASSSDSTGINEQFF.

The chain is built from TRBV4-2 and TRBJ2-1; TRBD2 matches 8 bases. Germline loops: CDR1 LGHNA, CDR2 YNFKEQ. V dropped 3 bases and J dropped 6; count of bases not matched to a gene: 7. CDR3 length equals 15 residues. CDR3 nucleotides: TGTGCCAGCAGCCAGTCGGGACTAGTTTTCAATGAGCAGTTCTTC. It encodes CASSQSGLVFNEQFF.

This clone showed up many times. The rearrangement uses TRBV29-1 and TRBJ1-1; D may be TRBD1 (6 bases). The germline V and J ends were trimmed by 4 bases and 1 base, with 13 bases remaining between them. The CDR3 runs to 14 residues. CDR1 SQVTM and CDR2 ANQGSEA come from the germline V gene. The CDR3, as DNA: TGCAGCGTTGCTGGGGGGGCCGCGAACACTGAAGCTTTCTTT. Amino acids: CSVAGGAANTEAFF.

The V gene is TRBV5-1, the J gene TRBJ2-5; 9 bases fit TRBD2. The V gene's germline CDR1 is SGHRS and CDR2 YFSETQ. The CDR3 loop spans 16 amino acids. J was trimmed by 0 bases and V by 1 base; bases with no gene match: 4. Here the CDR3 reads CASSLMSGGHQETQYF. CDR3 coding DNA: TGCGCCAGCAGCTTGATGAGCGGGGGGCACCAAGAGACCCAGTACTTC.

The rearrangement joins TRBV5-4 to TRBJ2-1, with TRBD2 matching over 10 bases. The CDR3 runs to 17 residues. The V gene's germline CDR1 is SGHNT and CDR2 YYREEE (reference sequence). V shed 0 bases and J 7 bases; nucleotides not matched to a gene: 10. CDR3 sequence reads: CASSLVTQRGGLNEQFF. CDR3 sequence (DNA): TGTGCCAGCAGCTTGGTGACCCAGCGGGGGGGCCTGAATGAGCAGTTCTTC.

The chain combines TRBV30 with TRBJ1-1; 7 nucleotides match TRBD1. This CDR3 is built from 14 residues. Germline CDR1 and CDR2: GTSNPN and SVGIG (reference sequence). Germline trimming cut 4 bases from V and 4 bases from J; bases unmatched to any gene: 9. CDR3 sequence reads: CAWTLIRGSTEAFF. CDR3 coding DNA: TGTGCCTGGACCCTGATCAGGGGGAGCACTGAAGCTTTCTTT.

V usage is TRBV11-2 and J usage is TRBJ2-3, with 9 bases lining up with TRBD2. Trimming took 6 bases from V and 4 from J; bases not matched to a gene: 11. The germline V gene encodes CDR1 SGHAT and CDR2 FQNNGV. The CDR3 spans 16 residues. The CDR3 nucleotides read TGTGCCAGCAGGGATGGGCGGGGGGGCCGTGCAGATACGCAGTATTTT. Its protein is CASRDGRGGRADTQYF.

CDR3 sequence reads: CASSSRGTATQPQHF. The CDR3 DNA is TGTGCCAGCAGCTCCCGAGGGACAGCTACACAGCCCCAGCATTTT. The rearrangement uses TRBV28 and TRBJ1-5; TRBD1 matches at 7 bases. The trim removed 6 bases at V and 7 bases at J, leaving 12 bases unmatched. The CDR3 covers 15 residues. CDR1 is MDHEN, CDR2 SYDVKM, per germline.

In DNA form, the CDR3 reads TGTGCCAGCAGGGGACTAGCGGGGGACTCCTACAATGAGCAGTTCTTC. Encoded protein: CASRGLAGDSYNEQFF. The chain combines TRBV11-3 with TRBJ2-1, with 14 bases identical to TRBD2. Looked up from germline, CDR1 is SGHNT and CDR2 is YENEEA. V lost 6 bases and J lost 0; bases outside the gene matches: 1. The CDR3 consists of 16 residues.

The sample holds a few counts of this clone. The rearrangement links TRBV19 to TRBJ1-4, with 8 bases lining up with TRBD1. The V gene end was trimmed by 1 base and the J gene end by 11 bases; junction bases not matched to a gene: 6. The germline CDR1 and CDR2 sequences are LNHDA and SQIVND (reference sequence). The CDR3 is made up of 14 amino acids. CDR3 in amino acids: CASSIVATGEKLFF. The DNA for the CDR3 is TGTGCCAGTAGTATAGTCGCGACAGGGGAGAAACTGTTTTTT.

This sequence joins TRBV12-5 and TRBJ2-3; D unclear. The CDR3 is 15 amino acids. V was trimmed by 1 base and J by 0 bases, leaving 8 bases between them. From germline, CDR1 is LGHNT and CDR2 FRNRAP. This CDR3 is CASGLGAFSTDTQYF. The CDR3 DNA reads TGTGCTAGTGGTTTGGGGGCTTTCAGCACAGATACGCAGTATTTT.

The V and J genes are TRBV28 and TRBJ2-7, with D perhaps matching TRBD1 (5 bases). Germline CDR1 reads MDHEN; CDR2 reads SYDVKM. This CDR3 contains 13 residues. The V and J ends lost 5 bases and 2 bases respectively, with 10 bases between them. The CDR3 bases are TGTGCCAGCAGTATGGCAGGGACCTACGAGCAGTACTTC. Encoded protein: CASSMAGTYEQYF. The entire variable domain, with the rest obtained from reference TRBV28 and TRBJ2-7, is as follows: DVKVTQSSRYLVKRTGEKVFLECVQDMDHENMFWYRQDPGLGLRLIYFSYDVKMKEKGDIPEGYSVSREKKERFSLILESASTNQTSMYLCASSMAGTYEQYFGPGTRLTVT.

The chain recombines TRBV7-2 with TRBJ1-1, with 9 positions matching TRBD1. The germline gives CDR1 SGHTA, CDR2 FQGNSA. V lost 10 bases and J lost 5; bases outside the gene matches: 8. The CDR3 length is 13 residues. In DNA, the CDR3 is TGTGCCACCGGACAGGGGCGACGTACTGAAGCTTTCTTT. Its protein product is CATGQGRRTEAFF.

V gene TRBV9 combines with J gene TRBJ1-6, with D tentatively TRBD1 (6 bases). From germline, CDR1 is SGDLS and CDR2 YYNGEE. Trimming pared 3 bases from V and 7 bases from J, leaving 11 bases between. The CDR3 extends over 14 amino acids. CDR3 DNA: TGTGCCAGCAGCGGGGCAGGGGCCAATTCACCCCTCCACTTT. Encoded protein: CASSGAGANSPLHF.

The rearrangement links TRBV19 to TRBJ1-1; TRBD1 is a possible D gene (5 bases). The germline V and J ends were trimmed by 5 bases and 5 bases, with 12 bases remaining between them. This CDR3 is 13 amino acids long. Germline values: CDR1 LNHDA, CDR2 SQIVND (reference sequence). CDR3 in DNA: TGTGCCAGTAGTCCGCGGGGGGAGACTGAAGCTTTCTTT. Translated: CASSPRGETEAFF.

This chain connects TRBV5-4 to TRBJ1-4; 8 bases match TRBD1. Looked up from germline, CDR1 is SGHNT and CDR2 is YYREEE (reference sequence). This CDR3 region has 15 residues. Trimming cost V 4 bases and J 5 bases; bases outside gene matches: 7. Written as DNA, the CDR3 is TGTGCCAGCAGCCCCCGGACAGGGCAAAATGAAAAACTGTTTTTT. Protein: CASSPRTGQNEKLFF.

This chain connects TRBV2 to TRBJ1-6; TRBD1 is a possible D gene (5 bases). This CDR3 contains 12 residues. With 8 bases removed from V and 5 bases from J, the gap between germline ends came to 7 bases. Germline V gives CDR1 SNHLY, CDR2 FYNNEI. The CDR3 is CASDRDNSPLHF. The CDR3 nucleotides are TGTGCCAGCGACAGAGATAATTCACCCCTCCACTTT. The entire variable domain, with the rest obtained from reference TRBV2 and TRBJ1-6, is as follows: EPEVTQTPSHQVTQMGQEVILRCVPISNHLYFYWYRQILGQKVEFLVSFYNNEISEKSEIFDDQFSVERPDGSNFTLKIRSTKLEDSAMYFCASDRDNSPLHFGNGTRLTVT.

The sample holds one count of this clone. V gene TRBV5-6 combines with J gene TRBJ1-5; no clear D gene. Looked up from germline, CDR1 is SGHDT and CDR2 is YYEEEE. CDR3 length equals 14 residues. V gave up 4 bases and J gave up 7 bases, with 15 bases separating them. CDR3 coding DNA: TGTGCCAGCAGCACCGGAGGGCTGGGGCAGCCCCAGCATTTT. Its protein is CASSTGGLGQPQHF.

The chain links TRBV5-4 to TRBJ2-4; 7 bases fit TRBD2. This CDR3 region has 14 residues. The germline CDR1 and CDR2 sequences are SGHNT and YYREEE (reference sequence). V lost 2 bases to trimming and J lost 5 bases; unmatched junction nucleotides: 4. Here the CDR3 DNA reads TGTGCCAGCAGCTTTCGGGGGGTTGAAAACATTCAGTACTTC. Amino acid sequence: CASSFRGVENIQYF.

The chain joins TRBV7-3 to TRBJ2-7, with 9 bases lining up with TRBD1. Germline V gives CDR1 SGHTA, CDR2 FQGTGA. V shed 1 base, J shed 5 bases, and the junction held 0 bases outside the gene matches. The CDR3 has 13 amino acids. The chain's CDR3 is CASSLRQGDEQYF. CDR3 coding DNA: TGTGCCAGCAGCTTAAGACAGGGGGACGAGCAGTACTTC.

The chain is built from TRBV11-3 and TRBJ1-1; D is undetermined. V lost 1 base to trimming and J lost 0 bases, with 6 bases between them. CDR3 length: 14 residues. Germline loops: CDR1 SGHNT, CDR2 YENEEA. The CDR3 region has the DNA TGTGCCAGCAGCTTAGTGAGGCTGAACACTGAAGCTTTCTTT. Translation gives CASSLVRLNTEAFF.

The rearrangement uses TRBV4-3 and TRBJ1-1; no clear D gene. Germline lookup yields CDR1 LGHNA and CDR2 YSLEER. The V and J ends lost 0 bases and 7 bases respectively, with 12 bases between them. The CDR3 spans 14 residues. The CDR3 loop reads CASSQDPAGSEAFF. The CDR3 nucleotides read TGCGCCAGCAGCCAAGATCCGGCAGGAAGTGAAGCTTTCTTT.

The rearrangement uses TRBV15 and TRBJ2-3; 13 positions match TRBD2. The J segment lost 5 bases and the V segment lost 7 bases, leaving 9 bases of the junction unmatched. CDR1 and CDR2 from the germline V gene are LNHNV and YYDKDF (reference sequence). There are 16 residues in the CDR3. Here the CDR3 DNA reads TGTGCCACCATGGATCCGGGACTAGCGGGGCGAGATACGCAGTATTTT. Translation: CATMDPGLAGRDTQYF.

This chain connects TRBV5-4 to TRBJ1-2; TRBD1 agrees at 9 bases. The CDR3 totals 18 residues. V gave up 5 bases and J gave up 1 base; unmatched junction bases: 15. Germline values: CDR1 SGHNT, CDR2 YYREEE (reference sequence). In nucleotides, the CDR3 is TGTGCCAGCAGTCCATACGGGGACAGGGCCGGCTTTAACTATGGCTACACCTTC. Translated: CASSPYGDRAGFNYGYTF.